This T cell receptor beta chain was captured in a study of lymphopenia after photon versus proton radiotherapy. The study's findings and limits: Photon-treated patients lost naive T cells and TCR diversity; proton-treated stayed stable.

Trimming cost V 8 bases and J 9 bases, with 17 bases left between them. Germline CDR1 SNHLY, CDR2 FYNNEI. The CDR3 consists of 13 residues. Only one count was recorded for this clone. The antigen is undetermined. Method: immunoSEQ multiplex PCR; TCRdb's copy keeps in-frame clones and lacks some. The sample has 50,000 to 70,000 clones, roughly nine tenths seen once; the top ten hold about 13%. The source is a man at least 80 years old with esophageal cancer. The genes are TRBV2 and TRBJ1-5; no firm D call. The sample here was peripheral blood, taken from a patient treated with proton-based radiotherapy. DNA for the CDR3: TGTGCCAGCGGTCCCGGTCCCTCAGGGCCCCAGCATTTT. Translated: CASGPGPSGPQHF.